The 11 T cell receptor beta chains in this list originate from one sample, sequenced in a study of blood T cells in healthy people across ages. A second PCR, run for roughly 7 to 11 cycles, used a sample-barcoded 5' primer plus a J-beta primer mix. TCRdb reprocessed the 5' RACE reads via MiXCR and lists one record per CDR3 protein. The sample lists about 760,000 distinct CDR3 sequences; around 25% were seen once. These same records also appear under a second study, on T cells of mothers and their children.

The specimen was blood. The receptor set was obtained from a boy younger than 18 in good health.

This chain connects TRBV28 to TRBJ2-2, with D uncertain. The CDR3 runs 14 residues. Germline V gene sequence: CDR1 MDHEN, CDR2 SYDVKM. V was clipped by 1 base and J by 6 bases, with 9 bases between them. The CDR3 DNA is TGTGCCAGCAGTTTATTGGCCGGTCCCGGGGAGCTGTTTTTT. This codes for CASSLLAGPGELFF.

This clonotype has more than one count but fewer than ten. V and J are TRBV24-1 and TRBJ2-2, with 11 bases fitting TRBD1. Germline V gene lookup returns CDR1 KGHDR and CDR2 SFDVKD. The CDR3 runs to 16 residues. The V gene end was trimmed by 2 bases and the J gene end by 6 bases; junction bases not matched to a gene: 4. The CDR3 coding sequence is TGTGCCACCAGTGATTCGGACAGGGGGCAAGCCGGGGAGCTGTTTTTT. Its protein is CATSDSDRGQAGELFF.

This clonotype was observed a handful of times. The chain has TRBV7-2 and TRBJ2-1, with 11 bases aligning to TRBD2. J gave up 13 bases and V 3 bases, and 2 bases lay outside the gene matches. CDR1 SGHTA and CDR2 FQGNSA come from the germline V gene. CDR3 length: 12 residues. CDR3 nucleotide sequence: TGTGCCAGCAGCTTTAGCGGGAGGGAACAGTTCTTC. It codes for CASSFSGREQFF.

This CDR3 reads CASSEEEELGDGYTF. The CDR3 DNA is TGTGCCAGCAGTGAAGAGGAGGAGCTGGGCGATGGCTACACCTTC. The chain carries TRBV6-1 and TRBJ1-2; the D is unclear. The CDR3 loop spans 15 amino acids. The V gene's germline CDR1 is MNHNS and CDR2 SASEGT. V lost 1 base and J 6 bases, leaving 15 bases between the germline ends.

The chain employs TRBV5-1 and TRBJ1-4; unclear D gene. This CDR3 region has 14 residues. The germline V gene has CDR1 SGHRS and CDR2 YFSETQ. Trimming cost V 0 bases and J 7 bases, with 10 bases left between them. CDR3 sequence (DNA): TGCGCCAGCAGCTTGGAAGGGTTTGGTGAAAAACTGTTTTTT. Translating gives CASSLEGFGEKLFF.

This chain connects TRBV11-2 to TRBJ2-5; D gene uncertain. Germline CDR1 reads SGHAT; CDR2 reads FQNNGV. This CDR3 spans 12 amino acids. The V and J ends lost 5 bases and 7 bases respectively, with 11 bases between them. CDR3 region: CASSPRHGTQYF. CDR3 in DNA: TGTGCCAGCAGCCCCCGGCATGGGACCCAGTACTTC.

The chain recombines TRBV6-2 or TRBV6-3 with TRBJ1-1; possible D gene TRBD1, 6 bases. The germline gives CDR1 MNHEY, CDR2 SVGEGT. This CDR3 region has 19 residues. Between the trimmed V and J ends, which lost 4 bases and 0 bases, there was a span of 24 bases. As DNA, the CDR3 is TGTGCCAGCAGTTCCCCAACTTGGGGACAAGGGGGGATGAACACTGAAGCTTTCTTT. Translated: CASSSPTWGQGGMNTEAFF.

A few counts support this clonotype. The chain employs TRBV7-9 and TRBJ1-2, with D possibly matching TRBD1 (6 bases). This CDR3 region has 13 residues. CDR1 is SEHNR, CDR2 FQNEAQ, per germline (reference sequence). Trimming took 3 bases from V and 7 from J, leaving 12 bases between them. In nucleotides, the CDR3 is TGTGCCAGCAGCTTTCGGACAGACGGTGGCTACACCTTC. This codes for CASSFRTDGGYTF.

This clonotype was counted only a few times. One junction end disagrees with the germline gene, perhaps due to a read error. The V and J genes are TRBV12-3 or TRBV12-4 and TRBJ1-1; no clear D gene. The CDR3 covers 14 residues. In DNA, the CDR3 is TGTGTCAGCAGACTTTTCCTCATTGGCACTGAAGCTTTCTTT. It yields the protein CVSRLFLIGTEAFF.

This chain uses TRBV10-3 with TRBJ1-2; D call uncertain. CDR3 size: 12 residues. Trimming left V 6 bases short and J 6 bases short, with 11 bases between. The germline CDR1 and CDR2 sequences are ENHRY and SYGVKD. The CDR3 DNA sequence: TGTGCCATCAGCTGGCCCCCCCATGGCTACACCTTC. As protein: CAISWPPHGYTF.

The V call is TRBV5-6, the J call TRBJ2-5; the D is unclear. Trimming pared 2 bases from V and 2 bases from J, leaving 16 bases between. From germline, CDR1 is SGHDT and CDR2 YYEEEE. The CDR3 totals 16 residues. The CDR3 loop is CASSFGGRNTQETQYF. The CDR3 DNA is TGTGCCAGCAGCTTCGGTGGCCGTAATACTCAAGAGACCCAGTACTTC.